This T cell receptor beta chain was sequenced during a study of spatial heterogeneity in lung cancer (dated by TCRdb to the late 2010s). Looking at the study overall: More beta-chain than alpha-chain transcripts were consistently detected, likely reflecting higher beta-chain transcript abundance. TCR transcript counts in tumor regions correlated strongly with a T cell transcriptional module score from matched bulk RNA-seq. At surgery, both alpha and beta chains were TCR-sequenced in roughly 230 tumor regions, approximately 64 matched nontumor lung samples and some 60 PBMC samples. Nonsynonymous mutation counts, determined by whole-exome sequencing of tumor tissue, were related to features of the TCR repertoire. In non-small cell lung cancer, the study made a quantitative comparison of TCR alpha and beta repertoires among multiple tumor regions, matched nontumor lung and blood. In the raw uncorrected reads, each unique combination of TCR and UMI appeared more than ten times on average.

This clonotype is identified as medium-sized (0.01 to 0.1%). This receptor's antigen is unknown. The sample holds no much larger clone one base away, and base qualities are not on file. The CDR3 sequence holds 11 residues, the cysteine and phenylalanine included. Of the read, only the CDR3 DNA is kept; its 33 bases are in frame from base 1. V is trimmed back by 6 bases and J by 10 bases, and the junction contains 3 bases that no gene match accounts for. The germline V gene sets CDR1 to SGHTA and CDR2 to FQGTGA. Explained via the paper, the time point label denotes: sample taken at primary tumor resection. Samples were obtained from 65 to 90 patients with early-stage, untreated non-small cell lung cancer from the lung TRACERx cohort. Without any cell sorting, TCR sequencing was performed on whole RNA extracted either from tumor and nontumor lung tissue or from cryopreserved PBMC samples. Only patients for whom sufficient RNA was available from at least two tumor regions were selected for TCR sequencing. Before selection, tumor and adjacent nontumor lung specimens were reviewed by a lung pathologist.

Library preparation was by 5' RACE. Sequencing used a NextSeq 500. In the TCR library protocol, a unique molecular identifier was attached to each TCR cDNA molecule so that PCR and sequencing errors could be corrected. Under the source paper's analysis protocol: Decombinator tools were used for TCR identification, UMI-based error correction and CDR3 extraction. Expanded TCRs were defined as those above a frequency of 2 per 1,000, corresponding to the top 1% of the tumor frequency distribution. Expanded tumor TCRs statistically deemed absent (corrected P<0.05) from at least one tumor region were classed as regional, and all other expanded tumor TCRs were classed as ubiquitous. Rényi diversity was computed with the R vegan package after subsampling each repertoire 100 times to 5,000 TCRs. CDR3 similarity networks were constructed using string-kernel similarity of amino acid triplets, with links drawn between CDR3s whose pairwise similarity was above 0.82. TCRdb trimmed the raw reads at Q25, called clones with MiXCR and kept productive beta chains. Each CDR3 protein appears once, grouped with its most common genes and DNA. These V and J calls rely on TCRdb rather than the paper's analysis. This sample holds 3,500 to 4,500 distinct CDR3 sequences; 7.5% to 10% were observed only once. Of the sample, under 30% is held by the ten largest clones.

The paper's findings and limits, for the study overall: Counts of ubiquitous and regional expanded TCRs were found to correlate with counts of ubiquitous and regional nonsynonymous mutations, respectively. TCR-seq coverage of tumor T cells was estimated to be only approximately 7% for alpha chains and about 13% for beta chains. Additional single-cell paired TCR alpha and beta sequencing was considered necessary to confirm, at a functional level, the hypothesis that regional TCRs recognize regional mutations. A correlation was observed between the number of expanded intratumoral alpha and beta TCRs and the tumor nonsynonymous mutation count.

Recombination connected TRBV7-3 to TRBJ2-1; 7 of the junction bases match TRBD2. This clonotype was obtained from a male donor with early-stage non-small cell lung cancer. The material sequenced was lung tumor tissue, taken at surgery. CDR3 protein: CASSKAGEQFF. The DNA reads as follows: TGTGCCAGCAGTAAAGCGGGGGAGCAGTTCTTC. Beyond the CDR3, the reference TRBV7-3 and TRBJ2-1 genes provide the residues; the full variable domain reads: GAGVSQTPSNKVTEKGKYVELRCDPISGHTALYWYRQSLGQGPEFLIYFQGTGAADDSGLPNDRFFAVRPEGSVSTLKIQRTERGDSAVYLCASSKAGEQFFGPGTRLTVL.